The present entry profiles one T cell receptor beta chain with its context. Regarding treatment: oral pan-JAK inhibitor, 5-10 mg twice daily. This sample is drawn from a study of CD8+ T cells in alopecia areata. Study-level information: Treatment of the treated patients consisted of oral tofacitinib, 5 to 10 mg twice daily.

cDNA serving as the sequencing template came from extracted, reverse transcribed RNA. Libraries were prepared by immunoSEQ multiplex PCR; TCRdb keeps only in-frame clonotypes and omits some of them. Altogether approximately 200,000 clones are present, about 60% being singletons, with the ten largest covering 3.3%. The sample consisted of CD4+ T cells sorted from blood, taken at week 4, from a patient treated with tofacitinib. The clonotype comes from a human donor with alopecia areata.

In nucleotides, the CDR3 is TGTGCCTGGAGTCCTGAGGACAGCTCCTATAATTCACCCCTCCACTTT. It specifies CAWSPEDSSYNSPLHF. The V and J genes are TRBV30 and TRBJ1-6; maybe TRBD1 (6 bases). Trimming shortened V by 2 bases and J by 0 bases, and 11 bases separated the two germline ends. Per the germline V gene, CDR1 is GTSNPN and CDR2 is SVGIG (reference sequence). CDR3 length equals 16 residues.